Each of the 8 T cell receptor beta chains below was sequenced from the same sample in a study of human T cells and chemical hapten exposure (dated by TCRdb to the early 2020s). Taken with the paper, the label for time point translates to: patch test 1, 2 weeks after DPC sensitization. The sample's treatment or condition, from its label and the paper: therapeutic diphenylcyclopropenone sensitization with weekly scalp DPC. The library was generated by RACE. The listed sequencing device is NextSeq 500. TCRdb's own reprocessing of the public reads used fastp at Q25 and MiXCR and kept productive beta chains. Each entry is one CDR3 protein sequence, shown with its most common DNA and genes. The sample includes around 75,000 distinct CDR3 sequences, with about an eighth observed a single time. The ten largest clones capture about 3.5% of the sample. The specimen comprised whole blood, sampled in connection with sensitization to the hapten diphenylcyclopropenone (DPC). These receptors were obtained from a woman aged 55-75 years with alopecia areata. Some clones in this sample may be carry-over from other donors' samples.

In DNA form, the CDR3 reads TGTGCCAGCAGCAAAAAGAGAAGGGTCTACACCTTC. Translating it yields CASSKKRRVYTF. This chain joins TRBV21-1 and TRBJ1-2. TRBV21-1 is assigned pseudogene status. The CDR3 has 12 amino acids.

This clonotype has only a few counts. The chain carries TRBV7-2 and TRBJ2-1, with a tentative D call TRBD2 (5 bases). The V end was cut by 0 bases, the J end by 6 bases, with 12 bases between. This CDR3 contains 15 residues. Germline loops: CDR1 SGHTA, CDR2 FQGNSA. CDR3 sequence reads: CASSLARAAPNEQFF. Written as DNA, the CDR3 is TGTGCCAGCAGCTTAGCGAGAGCGGCGCCCAATGAGCAGTTCTTC.

This chain uses TRBV2 with TRBJ1-5, with D tentatively TRBD1 (5 bases). The ends were cut back, 6 bases at V and 9 bases at J, with 18 bases in the middle. This CDR3 spans 14 amino acids. CDR1 is SNHLY and CDR2 is FYNNEI in the germline V gene. CDR3 coding DNA: TGTGCCAGCAGGGTAGACAGTCAGGAGGGGCCCCAGCATTTT. Its translation: CASRVDSQEGPQHF.

This clonotype was counted many times. The V gene is TRBV4-2, the J gene TRBJ2-5; TRBD1 aligns across 7 bases. Trimming took 3 bases from V and 7 from J; bases not matched to a gene: 17. The germline V gene has CDR1 LGHNA and CDR2 YNFKEQ. CDR3 length: 17 residues. The CDR3 spells CASSQEKYPRTGGTQYF. The CDR3 coding sequence is TGTGCCAGCAGCCAGGAAAAATACCCTAGGACAGGCGGGACCCAGTACTTC.

This clonotype has a count of ten or more. The genes are TRBV13 and TRBJ2-1; TRBD1 matches 7 bases. The length of the CDR3 is 16 residues. Germline-derived CDR1 and CDR2 are PRHDT and FYEKMQ (reference sequence). V lost 3 bases to trimming and J lost 0 bases; unmatched junction nucleotides: 5. The CDR3 bases are TGTGCCAGCAGCTTTGTGGGACAGAGCTCCTACAATGAGCAGTTCTTC. Its protein product is CASSFVGQSSYNEQFF.

This clonotype appeared many times. The chain joins TRBV7-6 to TRBJ2-5; no clear D gene. V was pared by 2 bases and J by 4 bases, with 8 bases between. The CDR3 runs to 13 residues. Germline CDR1 and CDR2: SGHVS and FNYEAQ. DNA of the CDR3: TGTGCCAGCAGCTTAATAGTTCGAGAGACCCAGTACTTC. Amino acid sequence: CASSLIVRETQYF.

This clonotype was seen repeatedly, ten times or more. The rearrangement links TRBV7-9 to TRBJ2-5; D is ambiguous. CDR1 SEHNR and CDR2 FQNEAQ come from the germline V gene (reference sequence). The ends were cut back, 3 bases at V and 5 bases at J, with 10 bases in the middle. This CDR3 is 13 amino acids long. As DNA, the CDR3 is TGTGCCAGCAGCTTCGGGTATGAGGAGACCCAGTACTTC. Its protein is CASSFGYEETQYF.

This clonotype came up a few times. V usage is TRBV29-1 and J usage is TRBJ2-7; the D gene is possibly TRBD2 (6 bases). Trimming left V 4 bases short and J 6 bases short, with 10 bases between. The CDR3 runs 11 residues. From germline, CDR1 is SQVTM and CDR2 ANQGSEA. CDR3 sequence: CSVGGGSEQYF. The CDR3 nucleotides read TGCAGCGTTGGTGGGGGGTCCGAGCAGTACTTC.